This entry describes one TCR beta chain. It lacks a known antigen. No clone much larger than this one lies a single base away; base qualities are absent. The sample is drawn from a study of OX40 agonist ivuxolimab in advanced cancers. About the full investigation: Ivuxolimab was a fully human IgG2 agonistic monoclonal antibody targeting the costimulatory receptor OX40 (CD134). Intravenous ivuxolimab was administered to patients every 2 weeks at six dose levels: 0.01, 0.1, 0.3, 1.5, 3 and 10 mg/kg. Among the roughly 52 dose-escalation patients, some 19 had hepatocellular carcinoma, about 15 melanoma, 9 renal cell carcinoma and 9 head and neck cancer. In the dose-escalation cohort, 82.7% of patients were male, and the mean age was roughly 60 years, with a range of roughly 20 to 79. Prior anti-PD-1, anti-PD-L1 or anti-CTLA-4 therapy was permitted, and checkpoint inhibitors had been received by less than 45% of dose-escalation patients. Partial responses were achieved by three dose-escalation patients, of whom one had hepatocellular carcinoma and two had cutaneous melanoma. Peripheral TCRbeta sequencing aimed to test whether ivuxolimab altered TCR sequence diversity and caused clonal T-cell expansion. The paper covers the monotherapy dose-escalation part of the phase I ivuxolimab trial, which included N of about 51 patients.

From the cysteine up to the phenylalanine, the CDR3 has a length of 14 residues. The kept DNA is CDR3 alone, 42 bases in frame from the first base. Unmatched junction bases come to 5, with V trimmed by 5 bases and J by 7 bases. From the germline V gene, CDR1 is SGHVS and CDR2 is FQNEAQ. Genomic DNA was isolated from the sorted cells so that the TCRbeta CDR3 region could be sequenced. TCRbeta CDR3 regions were sequenced using the immunoSEQ Assay. TCRdb stores this immuneACCESS table with in-frame sequences only. Part of the clones is absent; in the studies checked, under half of the shortfall reflects unresolved V genes, and no reason is known for the rest. Present in this sample are around 100,000 clones, 90% to 95% of which were seen just once. About 0.3% of the sample is taken by the ten largest. Patients with a history of autoimmune disease or receiving systemic immunosuppression were excluded from the trial. Peripheral blood for TCR sequencing was collected from all dose cohorts at baseline, on cycle 4 day 1, and on cycle 7 day 1. Samples were obtained from an open-label, multicenter, first-in-human phase I dose-escalation trial of ivuxolimab. Adults with locally advanced or metastatic head and neck squamous cell, hepatocellular, melanoma or renal cell carcinoma were enrolled in the trial. CD4+ and CD8+ T cells were sorted separately from peripheral blood before TCR sequencing.

Study-wide findings and limitations: At doses of 0.1 to 3.0 mg/kg, clonal expansion of both CD4+ and CD8+ T cells in blood was seen between baseline and week 6. Antigen specificity was not determined for the clonally expanded peripheral T cells. On average, CD8+ T cells showed more expanded clones than CD4+ T cells after ivuxolimab. Low levels of normalized T-cell clonal expansion were also seen in some nonresponding patients. In the 0.1-3.0 mg/kg groups, partial responders had among the lowest normalized peripheral clonal expansion, particularly in CD8+ T cells.

The clonotype originates from an adult with an advanced solid tumor such as melanoma, head and neck, liver or kidney cancer. The sequences come from CD4+ or CD8+ T cells sorted from blood, collected in a trial of the OX40 agonist ivuxolimab. The chain is assembled from TRBV7-8 and TRBJ1-5; the central 10 bases match TRBD1. At the DNA level, the sequence is TGTGCCAGCAGCCGGGACAGGGGAGGGCAGCCCCAGCATTTT. Its product reads: CASSRDRGGQPQHF.